This passage covers 28 T cell receptor beta chains from one sample sequenced in a study of T-cell memory formation after mild COVID-19. TCRdb recomputed calls from the 5' RACE reads with MiXCR, one row per CDR3 protein. The sample carries fewer than 700,000 distinct CDR3 sequences, about 20% recorded once. The sequencing sample was made of PBMCs or a T cell subset sorted from them (not recorded which). These TCRs come from an adult woman who had mild COVID-19 (a few samples of this study predate the infection). Cell type and time point are not known.

On this clonotype itself: A read error may be the cause here, since a much bigger clone is one base away. The rearrangement links TRBV6-5 to TRBJ1-1; tentative D call: TRBD1 (5 bases). This CDR3 is built from 12 residues. The germline V gene has CDR1 MNHEY and CDR2 SVGAGI. V was cut by 7 bases and J by 1 base, with 7 bases left in between. CDR3 in amino acids: CASTTGNTEAFF. CDR3 DNA: TGTGCCAGCACCACAGGGAACACTGAAGCTTTCTTT.

The chain employs TRBV5-1 and TRBJ1-2, with 8 bases fitting TRBD1. This CDR3 has 13 amino acids. Losses at the gene ends were 4 bases for V and 6 bases for J; bases not matched to a gene: 5. The germline V gene encodes CDR1 SGHRS and CDR2 YFSETQ. DNA for the CDR3: TGCGCCAGCAGCGTACAGGGGGGAGATGGCTACACCTTC. Encoded protein: CASSVQGGDGYTF.

This sequence joins TRBV7-9 and TRBJ1-5; 9 bases are shared with TRBD1. The CDR3 has 18 residues. Per germline, CDR1 SEHNR and CDR2 FQNEAQ (reference sequence). The V gene end was trimmed by 5 bases and the J gene end by 0 bases; junction bases not matched to a gene: 11. CDR3 nucleotides: TGTGCCAGCAGCGCTGGGACAGGGCTGGGGTATAGCAATCAGCCCCAGCATTTT. Encoded protein: CASSAGTGLGYSNQPQHF. Drawing the rest from reference TRBV7-9 and TRBJ1-5, the complete variable domain is DTGVSQNPRHKITKRGQNVTFRCDPISEHNRLYWYRQTLGQGPEFLTYFQNEAQLEKSRLLSDRFSAERPKGSFSTLEIQRTEQGDSAMYLCASSAGTGLGYSNQPQHFGDGTRLSIL.

The CDR3 nucleotides are TGCGCCAGCAGCGGGGGACAGGGGGCCGGAGATACGCAGTATTTT. This sequence encodes CASSGGQGAGDTQYF. V is TRBV5-1 and J is TRBJ2-3; 12 bases fit TRBD1. The J segment lost 5 bases and the V segment lost 4 bases, leaving 5 bases of the junction unmatched. This CDR3 spans 15 amino acids. Germline loops: CDR1 SGHRS, CDR2 YFSETQ.

The rearrangement uses TRBV2 and TRBJ1-1, with 7 bases that match TRBD1. The germline V gene has CDR1 SNHLY and CDR2 FYNNEI. The CDR3 runs 15 residues. V was clipped by 0 bases and J by 3 bases; unmatched bases: 4. The CDR3 sequence: CASSEARQGHTEAFF. In DNA, the CDR3 is TGTGCCAGCAGTGAAGCCCGACAGGGCCACACTGAAGCTTTCTTT. Full variable domain (missing parts from reference TRBV2 and TRBJ1-1): EPEVTQTPSHQVTQMGQEVILRCVPISNHLYFYWYRQILGQKVEFLVSFYNNEISEKSEIFDDQFSVERPDGSNFTLKIRSTKLEDSAMYFCASSEARQGHTEAFFGQGTRLTVV.

The rearrangement uses TRBV20-1 and TRBJ1-1, with D possibly TRBD1 on 5 matching bases. The germline gives CDR1 DFQATT, CDR2 SNEGSKA (reference sequence). The CDR3 extends over 16 amino acids. The V and J ends lost 5 bases and 0 bases respectively, with 19 bases between them. The chain's CDR3 is CSASIDLRGMNTEAFF. The CDR3 DNA reads TGCAGTGCTTCGATCGATTTGAGGGGCATGAACACTGAAGCTTTCTTT.

This clonotype was recorded a few times. J is TRBJ1-5 and V is TRBV15, with TRBD1 as a possible D gene (6 bases). V was cut by 3 bases and J by 4 bases, with 10 bases left in between. CDR3 length: 14 residues. The germline V gene has CDR1 LNHNV and CDR2 YYDKDF (reference sequence). The chain's CDR3 is CATSRGGANQPQHF. CDR3 coding DNA: TGTGCCACCAGCAGGGGGGGGGCAAATCAGCCCCAGCATTTT.

This clonotype was picked up a small number of times. The V gene is TRBV7-2, the J gene TRBJ2-3; no reliable D call. CDR3 length: 15 residues. Germline V gene data show CDR1 as SGHTA and CDR2 as FQGNSA. Trimming shortened V by 5 bases and J by 2 bases, and 14 bases separated the two germline ends. The CDR3 nucleotides are TGTGCCAGCAGCCCTTCCCCGGTACCCACAGATACGCAGTATTTT. Translated: CASSPSPVPTDTQYF. Full variable domain (remainder filled in from reference TRBV7-2 and TRBJ2-3): GAGVSQSPSNKVTEKGKDVELRCDPISGHTALYWYRQSLGQGLEFLIYFQGNSAPDKSGLPSDRFSAERTGGSVSTLTIQRTQQEDSAVYLCASSPSPVPTDTQYFGPGTRLTVL.

This sequence joins TRBV3-1 and TRBJ1-2, with 9 nucleotides matching TRBD1. J gave up 0 bases and V 1 base, and 9 bases lay outside the gene matches. The CDR3 has 18 amino acids. Germline CDR1 LGHDT, CDR2 YNNKEL (reference sequence). The CDR3 nucleotides read TGTGCCAGCAGCCAAGGGGGACAGGGTCTTCTAGCTAACTATGGCTACACCTTC. Amino acids: CASSQGGQGLLANYGYTF.

The sample holds a few counts of this clonotype. The chain recombines TRBV30 with TRBJ2-1, with 12 bases lining up with TRBD2. The CDR3 has 15 amino acids. The V segment lost 4 bases and the J segment 7 bases; nucleotides outside the gene matches: 8. The germline V gene encodes CDR1 GTSNPN and CDR2 SVGIG (reference sequence). The CDR3 is CAWTELAGGLNEQFF. The CDR3 bases are TGTGCCTGGACCGAACTAGCGGGGGGTCTAAATGAGCAGTTCTTC.

This chain connects TRBV5-5 to TRBJ2-3; D is unclear. Between the trimmed V and J ends, which lost 4 bases and 6 bases, there was a span of 15 bases. The CDR3 spans 14 residues. Germline CDR1 reads SGHKS; CDR2 reads YYEKEE (reference sequence). The CDR3 bases are TGTGCCAGCAGCCTCCAACTTTCTGGGGATACGCAGTATTTT. Translating gives CASSLQLSGDTQYF. The full variable domain, with the rest looked up from reference TRBV5-5 and TRBJ2-3, is DAGVTQSPTHLIKTRGQQVTLRCSPISGHKSVSWYQQVLGQGPQFIFQYYEKEERGRGNFPDRFSARQFPNYSSELNVNALLLGDSALYLCASSLQLSGDTQYFGPGTRLTVL.

This clonotype was observed at least ten times. The CDR3 nucleotides are TGTGCCAGCAGTCCCGAAGGGCGCGACGGGTCCTACGAGCAGTACTTC. This codes for CASSPEGRDGSYEQYF. This chain connects TRBV7-2 to TRBJ2-7; D is unclear. CDR3 length equals 16 residues. V lost 6 bases to trimming and J lost 1 base, with 19 bases between them. The V gene's germline CDR1 is SGHTA and CDR2 FQGNSA.

This clonotype was seen a few times. V and J are TRBV7-6 and TRBJ2-3; D gene ambiguous. This CDR3 comprises 18 residues. The germline V and J ends were trimmed by 0 bases and 0 bases, with 16 bases remaining between them. The germline V gene encodes CDR1 SGHVS and CDR2 FNYEAQ. DNA for the CDR3: TGTGCCAGCAGCTTAGCGCTCTCCTTATTTACTAGCACAGATACGCAGTATTTT. This codes for CASSLALSLFTSTDTQYF.

The rearrangement uses TRBV12-3 or TRBV12-4 and TRBJ2-3; tentative D call: TRBD2 (7 bases). The CDR3 is 15 amino acids. Trimming removed 1 base from V and 8 bases from J, with 16 bases in between. The CDR3 reads CASSLEGGGEGTQYF. The DNA of the CDR3 is TGTGCCAGCAGTTTAGAGGGGGGGGGCGAAGGTACGCAGTATTTT.

The V gene is TRBV19, the J gene TRBJ1-5, with 8 nucleotides matching TRBD1. The CDR3 sequence is 14 residues long. Germline CDR1 is LNHDA and CDR2 is SQIVND (reference sequence). With V trimmed by 7 bases and J by 9 bases, 11 bases remained unmatched. This chain's CDR3 is CASNAGQGIAPQHF. The CDR3, as DNA: TGTGCCAGTAACGCAGGACAGGGCATTGCGCCCCAGCATTTT.

The chain combines TRBV5-5 with TRBJ1-1; a weak D match, TRBD1 (5 bases). V gave up 4 bases and J gave up 6 bases, with 13 bases separating them. The CDR3 runs 13 residues. CDR1 is SGHKS and CDR2 is YYEKEE in the germline V gene (reference sequence). This CDR3 is CASSRTVGAEAFF. CDR3 nucleotides: TGTGCCAGCAGCCGGACGGTGGGGGCTGAAGCTTTCTTT.

V is TRBV7-2 and J is TRBJ2-3, with 7 bases lining up with TRBD2. The CDR3 runs to 17 residues. V shed 5 bases and J 0 bases; nucleotides not matched to a gene: 11. CDR1 SGHTA and CDR2 FQGNSA come from the germline V gene. The CDR3 region has the DNA TGTGCCAGCAGCCCCCGGAGGGGACTACCAAGCACAGATACGCAGTATTTT. As protein: CASSPRRGLPSTDTQYF.

This clonotype was observed a handful of times. V is TRBV5-1 and J is TRBJ1-1; no firm D call. Germline lookup yields CDR1 SGHRS and CDR2 YFSETQ. The CDR3 totals 15 residues. The V end lost 4 bases, the J end lost 3 bases, and 16 bases lay between the germline ends. DNA for the CDR3: TGCGCCAGCAGCCAACTACAAGGTCCGGACACTGAAGCTTTCTTT. Its translation: CASSQLQGPDTEAFF.

The chain carries TRBV29-1 and TRBJ2-5; TRBD1 or TRBD2 may be the D gene (6 bases each). CDR3 length: 14 amino acids. Trimming removed 0 bases from V and 1 base from J, with 9 bases in between. CDR1 is SQVTM and CDR2 is ANQGSEA in the germline V gene. DNA of the CDR3: TGCAGCGTTGAAGAGGGGGGCTTCCAAGAGACCCAGTACTTC. Amino acid sequence: CSVEEGGFQETQYF. The variable domain in full, with the rest retrieved from reference TRBV29-1 and TRBJ2-5, is SAVISQKPSRDICQRGTSLTIQCQVDSQVTMMFWYRQQPGQSLTLIATANQGSEATYESGFVIDKFPISRPNLTFSTLTVSNMSPEDSSIYLCSVEEGGFQETQYFGPGTRLLVL.

This chain uses TRBV7-2 with TRBJ2-4; 7 nucleotides align to TRBD2. Germline V lookup: CDR1 SGHTA, CDR2 FQGNSA. The CDR3 covers 16 residues. V dropped 1 base and J dropped 1; count of bases not matched to a gene: 4. The chain's CDR3 is CASSLEGGLAKNIQYF. The CDR3 bases are TGTGCCAGCAGCTTAGAGGGAGGGCTGGCCAAAAACATTCAGTACTTC.

This clonotype was observed a few times. The chain recombines TRBV6-5 with TRBJ2-7; weak D call: TRBD1 (6 bases). Trimming cost V 6 bases and J 3 bases, with 18 bases left between them. The germline gives CDR1 MNHEY, CDR2 SVGAGI. The CDR3 has 15 residues. CDR3 coding DNA: TGTGCCAGCAGCCCGACCGGGACACCAGACTACGAGCAGTACTTC. The encoded protein is CASSPTGTPDYEQYF.

The genes are TRBV20-1 and TRBJ2-1; D call uncertain. The CDR3 extends over 11 amino acids. V lost 2 bases and J 8 bases, leaving 7 bases between the germline ends. Germline V gives CDR1 DFQATT, CDR2 SNEGSKA (reference sequence). The CDR3 loop is CSARQVYEQFF. Written as DNA, the CDR3 is TGCAGTGCTAGACAGGTTTATGAGCAGTTCTTC.

This clonotype was seen only a few times. This chain links TRBV12-3 or TRBV12-4 with TRBJ2-7; tentatively, D is TRBD1 (6 bases). There are 13 residues in the CDR3. V lost 5 bases, J lost 3 bases, and 11 bases lay in between. The CDR3 region has the DNA TGTGCCAGCAGTGACAGGCTCGGCTACGAGCAGTACTTC. Amino acid sequence: CASSDRLGYEQYF.

CDR3 sequence reads: CASSSQGDGEQYF. CDR3 nucleotide sequence: TGTGCCAGCAGCTCCCAGGGAGACGGCGAGCAGTACTTC. The rearrangement joins TRBV7-3 to TRBJ2-7, with D perhaps given as TRBD1 or TRBD2 (5 bases each). CDR3 size: 13 residues. CDR1 SGHTA and CDR2 FQGTGA come from the germline V gene. V shed 4 bases and J shed 6 bases, with 13 bases lying between them.

The J gene is TRBJ1-1, the V gene TRBV12-3 or TRBV12-4; D call uncertain. The CDR3 is made up of 15 amino acids. Trimming pared 6 bases from V and 3 bases from J, leaving 17 bases between. The CDR3 nucleotides read TGTGCCAGCAGGGACCCGGTGGGTTACGACACTGAAGCTTTCTTT. As protein: CASRDPVGYDTEAFF.

In its sample, this clonotype was seen a few times. The chain uses TRBV12-2 and TRBJ2-1; the table's D call of TRBD2 was not tested on the DNA. TRBV12-2 is reported as a pseudogene. The CDR3 is 17 residues long. The CDR3 DNA reads TGTGCAAGTCGCTTCAGTAGGGGGAGAAGTTCTCACAATGAGCAGTTCTTC. It translates to CASRFSRGRSSHNEQFF.

This clonotype was observed many times. The genes are TRBV15 and TRBJ1-5; D is unresolved. Trimming cost V 4 bases and J 0 bases, with 10 bases left between them. The length of the CDR3 is 15 residues. Per germline, CDR1 LNHNV and CDR2 YYDKDF (reference sequence). CDR3: CATSNLGNSNQPQHF. CDR3 nucleotide sequence: TGTGCCACCAGCAATCTTGGGAATAGCAATCAGCCCCAGCATTTT. Looking up the rest from reference TRBV15 and TRBJ1-5 gives the full variable domain: DAMVIQNPRYQVTQFGKPVTLSCSQTLNHNVMYWYQQKSSQAPKLLFHYYDKDFNNEADTPDNFQSRRPNTSFCFLDIRSPGLGDTAMYLCATSNLGNSNQPQHFGDGTRLSIL.

The gene calls are TRBV7-9 and TRBJ2-7; D is unclear. This CDR3 is built from 13 residues. V was shortened by 3 bases and J by 0 bases, with 6 bases between the two germline ends. The germline CDR1 and CDR2 sequences are SEHNR and FQNEAQ (reference sequence). CDR3 coding DNA: TGTGCCAGCAGCTTCCCAGCCTCCTACGAGCAGTACTTC. Its protein is CASSFPASYEQYF.